This T cell receptor (beta chain) was observed in a study of CD8+CD57+ T cells in acquired aplastic anemia. This clonotype was observed a few times. The germline V gene encodes CDR1 SEHNR and CDR2 FQNEAQ (reference sequence). The CDR3 runs to 12 residues. With V trimmed by 8 bases and J by 5 bases, 5 bases remained unmatched. The study profiled TCR beta VDJ and CDR3 using genomic DNA as template. MiXCR, run by TCRdb on the reads, gives a single entry per CDR3 protein. Of about 120,000 distinct CDR3 sequences listed, under 65% are singletons. By flow cytometry, patients selected for sequencing had shown an expansion of CD8+CD57+ cells.

Sequenced sample: sorted CD4+, CD8+, or CD8+CD57+ T cells (not recorded which) from PBMCs. This TCR was sampled from a human donor with aplastic anemia. This sequence joins TRBV7-9 and TRBJ2-5; 7 nucleotides align to TRBD2. CDR3 amino acids: CASGDYRETQYF. The CDR3 DNA reads TGTGCCAGCGGGGACTATCGGGAGACCCAGTACTTC.